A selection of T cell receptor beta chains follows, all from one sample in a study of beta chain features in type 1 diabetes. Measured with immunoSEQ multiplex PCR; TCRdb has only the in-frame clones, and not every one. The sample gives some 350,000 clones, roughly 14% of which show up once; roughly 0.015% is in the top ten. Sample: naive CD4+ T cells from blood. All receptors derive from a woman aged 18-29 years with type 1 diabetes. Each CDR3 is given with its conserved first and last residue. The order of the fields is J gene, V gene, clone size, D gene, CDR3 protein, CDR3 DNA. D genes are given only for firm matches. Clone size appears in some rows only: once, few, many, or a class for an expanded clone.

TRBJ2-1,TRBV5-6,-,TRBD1,CASSLQGAIYNEQFF,TGTGCCAGCAGCCTACAGGGGGCTATTTACAATGAGCAGTTCTTC
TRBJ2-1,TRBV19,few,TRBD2,CASSTPSGPYNEQFF,TGTGCCAGTAGTACCCCTAGCGGCCCCTACAATGAGCAGTTCTTC
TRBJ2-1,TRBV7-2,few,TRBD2,CASSLPGLAGVEQFF,TGTGCCAGCAGCTTGCCTGGACTAGCGGGAGTTGAGCAGTTCTTC
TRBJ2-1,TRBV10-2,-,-,CASSVTGTYNEQFF,TGCGCCAGCAGTGTTACAGGAACGTACAATGAGCAGTTCTTC
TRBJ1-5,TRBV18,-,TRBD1,CASSPDRGYQPQHF,TGTGCCAGCTCACCGGACAGGGGGTATCAGCCCCAGCATTTT
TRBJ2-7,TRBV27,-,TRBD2,CASSLREGFVEQYF,TGTGCCAGCAGTTTGCGGGAGGGTTTTGTCGAGCAGTACTTC
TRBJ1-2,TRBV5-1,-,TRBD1,CASITGPGQDGYTF,TGCGCCAGCATCACAGGACCGGGACAGGACGGCTACACCTTC
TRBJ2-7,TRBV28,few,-,CASSLTPYEQYF,TGTGCCAGCAGTTTGACTCCCTACGAGCAGTACTTC
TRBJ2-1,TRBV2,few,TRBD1,CASSVGQNNEQFF,TGTGCCAGCAGTGTGGGACAGAACAATGAGCAGTTCTTC
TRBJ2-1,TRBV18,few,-,CASSPQTRGSSYNEQFF,TGTGCCAGCTCACCACAGACCCGGGGGAGCTCCTACAATGAGCAGTTCTTC
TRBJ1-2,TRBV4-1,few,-,CASSQGQGPPPYGYTF,TGCGCCAGCAGCCAAGGGCAGGGGCCCCCTCCCTATGGCTACACCTTC
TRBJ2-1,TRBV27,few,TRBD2,CASSLFGTSGRAFNEQFF,TGTGCCAGCAGTTTATTCGGGACTAGCGGGAGGGCGTTCAATGAGCAGTTCTTC
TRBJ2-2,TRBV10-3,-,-,CAISVNPSANTGELFF,TGTGCCATCAGTGTTAATCCCAGCGCTAACACCGGGGAGCTGTTTTTT
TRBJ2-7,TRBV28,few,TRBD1,CASSLAGSGTGTYEQYF,TGTGCCAGCAGTTTGGCCGGTTCCGGGACAGGTACCTACGAGCAGTACTTC
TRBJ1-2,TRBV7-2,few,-,CASSLAWGQEANYGYTF,TGTGCCAGCAGCTTAGCCTGGGGGCAGGAGGCTAACTATGGCTACACCTTC
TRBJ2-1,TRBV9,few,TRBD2,CASSPSGDEQFF,TGTGCCAGCAGCCCTAGCGGGGATGAGCAGTTCTTC
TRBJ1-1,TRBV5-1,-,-,CASSFEGGTEAFF,TGCGCCAGCAGCTTTGAGGGAGGGACTGAAGCTTTCTTT
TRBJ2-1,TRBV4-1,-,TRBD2,CASSRNRAGSNNEQFF,TGCGCCAGCAGCCGGAACCGAGCGGGATCGAACAATGAGCAGTTCTTC
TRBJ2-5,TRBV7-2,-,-,CASSFDSQSQETQYF,TGTGCCAGCAGCTTTGACAGCCAGTCCCAAGAGACCCAGTACTTC
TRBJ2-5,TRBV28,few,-,CASSFSPGQETQYF,TGTGCCAGCAGTTTTTCGCCCGGTCAAGAGACCCAGTACTTC
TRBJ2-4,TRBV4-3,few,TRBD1,CASSPTGRSDIQYF,TGCGCCAGCAGCCCGACAGGGCGCAGTGACATTCAGTACTTC
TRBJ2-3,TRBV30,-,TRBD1,CAWSAKPGQAISTDTQYF,TGTGCCTGGAGTGCTAAACCGGGACAGGCGATAAGCACAGATACGCAGTATTTT
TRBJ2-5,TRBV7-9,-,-,CASSFLGARTQYF,TGTGCCAGCAGCTTCTTGGGAGCACGAACCCAGTACTTC
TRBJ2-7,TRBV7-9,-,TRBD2,CASTLAGGSYEQYF,TGTGCCAGCACCCTAGCGGGAGGGTCTTACGAGCAGTACTTC
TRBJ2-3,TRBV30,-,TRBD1,CAWKRTGGPDTQYF,TGTGCCTGGAAGAGGACAGGGGGCCCGGATACGCAGTATTTT
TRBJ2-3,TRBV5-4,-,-,CASSLEGIADTQYF,TGTGCCAGCAGCTTGGAGGGGATAGCAGATACGCAGTATTTT
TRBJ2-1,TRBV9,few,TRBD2,CASSVGPGLVVYNEQFF,TGTGCCAGCAGCGTAGGACCGGGACTAGTCGTCTACAATGAGCAGTTCTTC
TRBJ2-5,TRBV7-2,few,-,CASRGVGETQYF,TGTGCCAGCAGGGGAGTTGGGGAGACCCAGTACTTC
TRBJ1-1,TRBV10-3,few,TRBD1,CAATGGAGEAFF,TGTGCCGCAACAGGGGGCGCGGGTGAAGCTTTCTTT
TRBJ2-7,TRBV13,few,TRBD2,CASSTSPQSGRPYEQYF,TGTGCCAGCAGCACCAGCCCCCAAAGCGGGAGACCCTACGAGCAGTACTTC
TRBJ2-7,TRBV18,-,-,CASSPSGGSYEQYF,TGTGCCAGCTCACCATCAGGGGGGTCTTACGAGCAGTACTTC
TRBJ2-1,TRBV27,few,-,CASSSSPGVTEQFF,TGTGCCAGCAGCTCATCCCCGGGGGTTACTGAGCAGTTCTTC
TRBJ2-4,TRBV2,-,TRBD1,CASSFGQGVNIQYF,TGTGCCAGCAGTTTCGGACAGGGAGTAAACATTCAGTACTTC
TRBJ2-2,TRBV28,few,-,CATKRVVTGELFF,TGTGCCACCAAGCGGGTTGTTACCGGGGAGCTGTTTTTT
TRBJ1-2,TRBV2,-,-,CARETGFNGYTF,TGTGCCAGGGAAACAGGGTTCAATGGCTACACCTTC
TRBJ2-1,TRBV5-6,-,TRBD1,CASSLGQTYSGQFF,TGTGCCAGCAGCCTGGGACAGACTTATTCAGGACAGTTCTTC
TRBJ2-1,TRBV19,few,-,CASTDRFNEQFF,TGTGCCAGTACAGACAGATTCAATGAGCAGTTCTTC
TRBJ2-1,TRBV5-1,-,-,CASSLERLPGDEQFF,TGCGCCAGCAGCCTGGAACGACTCCCGGGGGATGAGCAGTTCTTC
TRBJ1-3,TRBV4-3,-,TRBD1,CASSQVTGASGNTIYF,TGCGCCAGCAGCCAAGTAACAGGGGCGTCTGGAAACACCATATATTTT
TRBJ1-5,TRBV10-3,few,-,CAISQGYNQPQHF,TGTGCCATCAGCCAGGGTTACAATCAGCCCCAGCATTTT
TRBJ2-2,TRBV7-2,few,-,CASSSRAFTGELFF,TGTGCCAGCAGCTCCAGGGCCTTCACCGGGGAGCTGTTTTTT
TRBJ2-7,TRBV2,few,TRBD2,CASSEGLAGVGEQYF,TGTGCCAGCAGTGAGGGACTAGCGGGAGTGGGGGAGCAGTACTTC
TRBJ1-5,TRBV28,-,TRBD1,CASSSPTGVRQPQHF,TGTGCCAGCAGTTCCCCGACAGGGGTTCGTCAGCCCCAGCATTTT
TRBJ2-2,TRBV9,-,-,CASSTKSANTGELFF,TGTGCCAGCAGCACAAAAAGTGCGAACACCGGGGAGCTGTTTTTT
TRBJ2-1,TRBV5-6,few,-,CASSLISNNEQFF,TGTGCCAGCAGCTTAATATCTAACAATGAGCAGTTCTTC
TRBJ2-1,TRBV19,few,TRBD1,CASSVRTGRNEQFF,TGTGCCAGTAGTGTCAGGACAGGGCGGAATGAGCAGTTCTTC
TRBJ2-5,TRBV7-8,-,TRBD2,CASSTGLAGGGETQYF,TGTGCCAGCAGCACGGGACTAGCGGGAGGGGGTGAGACCCAGTACTTC
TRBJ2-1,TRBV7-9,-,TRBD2,CASSQWTSGNEQFF,TGTGCCAGCAGCCAATGGACTAGCGGCAATGAGCAGTTCTTC
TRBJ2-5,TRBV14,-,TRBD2,CASSPPGTTRGETQYF,TGTGCCAGCAGCCCTCCCGGGACTACGCGGGGAGAGACCCAGTACTTC
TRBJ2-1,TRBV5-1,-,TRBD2,CASSHGTSGSNEQFF,TGCGCCAGCAGCCACGGGACTAGCGGGAGTAATGAGCAGTTCTTC
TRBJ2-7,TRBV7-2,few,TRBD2,CASSFRPSGRGSYEQYF,TGTGCCAGCAGCTTCCGTCCTAGCGGGAGGGGCTCCTACGAGCAGTACTTC
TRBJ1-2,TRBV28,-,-,CASRQLYGYTF,TGTGCCAGTAGACAGCTCTATGGCTACACCTTC